The rows below give T cell receptor beta chains drawn from one sample of a study of cytomegalovirus exposure and HLA in healthy donors. Libraries were prepared by immunoSEQ multiplex PCR; TCRdb keeps only in-frame clonotypes and omits some of them. The sample records about 78,000 clones, about four fifths being singletons. Sequenced: PBMCs. The receptors here all came from a woman aged 45-65 years in good health and CMV-seronegative. Each CDR3 is given with its conserved first and last residue. The D gene is left open where the match is weak. Only some rows state a clone size, as once, few, many or a class for expanded clones.

clone size: -
J gene: TRBJ1-4
V gene: TRBV5-1
D gene: TRBD1
CDR3 protein: CASSPGQGLATNEKLFF
CDR3 DNA: TGCGCCAGCAGCCCCGGACAGGGGCTTGCAACTAATGAAAAACTGTTTTTT

clone size: few
J gene: TRBJ2-1
V gene: TRBV19
D gene: -
CDR3 protein: CASSIGTSEENEQFF
CDR3 DNA: TGTGCCAGTAGTATAGGGACATCGGAAGAGAATGAGCAGTTCTTC

clone size: -
J gene: TRBJ1-2
V gene: TRBV11-2
D gene: TRBD1
CDR3 protein: CASSPDREGGYTF
CDR3 DNA: TGTGCCAGCAGCCCCGACAGGGAAGGCGGCTACACCTTC

clone size: -
J gene: TRBJ1-2
V gene: TRBV5-1
D gene: TRBD1
CDR3 protein: CASSVSRDREANYGYTF
CDR3 DNA: TGCGCCAGCAGCGTGTCCCGGGACAGGGAAGCTAACTATGGCTACACCTTC

clone size: -
J gene: TRBJ2-5
V gene: TRBV7-8
D gene: -
CDR3 protein: CASSLLEGKETQYF
CDR3 DNA: TGTGCCAGCAGCTTATTAGAGGGTAAAGAGACCCAGTACTTC

clone size: -
J gene: TRBJ2-6
V gene: TRBV9
D gene: TRBD1
CDR3 protein: CASSPHTGVGANVLTF
CDR3 DNA: TGTGCCAGCAGCCCACATACAGGGGTGGGGGCCAACGTCCTGACTTTC

clone size: -
J gene: TRBJ2-3
V gene: TRBV10-3
D gene: TRBD2
CDR3 protein: CAISSGGASDTQYF
CDR3 DNA: TGTGCCATCAGTAGCGGGGGGGCCAGTGATACGCAGTATTTT

clone size: few
J gene: TRBJ2-5
V gene: TRBV11-2
D gene: TRBD2
CDR3 protein: CASSSGLARYAQYF
CDR3 DNA: TGTGCCAGCAGCTCGGGACTAGCGCGTTACGCGCAGTACTTC

clone size: -
J gene: TRBJ2-3
V gene: TRBV7-2
D gene: TRBD1
CDR3 protein: CASSSDRGSDTQYF
CDR3 DNA: TGTGCCAGCAGCTCGGACAGGGGTTCAGATACGCAGTATTTT

clone size: -
J gene: TRBJ1-2
V gene: TRBV7-8
D gene: TRBD1
CDR3 protein: CASSQLTGGSEGYTF
CDR3 DNA: TGTGCCAGCAGCCAGCTGACAGGGGGATCAGAGGGCTACACCTTC

clone size: -
J gene: TRBJ1-5
V gene: TRBV6-1
D gene: -
CDR3 protein: CASSAYNQPQHF
CDR3 DNA: TGTGCCAGCAGTGCCTATAATCAGCCCCAGCATTTT

clone size: -
J gene: TRBJ1-4
V gene: TRBV15
D gene: -
CDR3 protein: CATSRGKGVRDEKLFF
CDR3 DNA: TGTGCCACCAGCAGAGGGAAGGGGGTGAGGGATGAAAAACTGTTTTTT

clone size: -
J gene: TRBJ2-2
V gene: TRBV27
D gene: -
CDR3 protein: CASSWGRPGTGELFF
CDR3 DNA: TGTGCCAGCAGTTGGGGGCGCCCGGGGACCGGGGAGCTGTTTTTT

clone size: -
J gene: TRBJ2-1
V gene: TRBV4-1
D gene: TRBD2
CDR3 protein: CASSQGTSGAYNEQFF
CDR3 DNA: TGCGCCAGCAGCCAGGGAACTAGCGGGGCCTACAATGAGCAGTTCTTC

clone size: -
J gene: TRBJ2-2
V gene: TRBV7-9
D gene: TRBD2
CDR3 protein: CASSGLAGAGTGELFF
CDR3 DNA: TGTGCCAGCAGCGGGCTAGCGGGAGCCGGCACCGGGGAGCTGTTTTTT

clone size: -
J gene: TRBJ2-1
V gene: TRBV7-2
D gene: TRBD2
CDR3 protein: CASSPRLAGAYNEQFF
CDR3 DNA: TGTGCCAGCAGCCCCCGACTAGCGGGGGCCTACAATGAGCAGTTCTTC

clone size: -
J gene: TRBJ2-1
V gene: TRBV27
D gene: TRBD2
CDR3 protein: CASSSSLAGLYEQFF
CDR3 DNA: TGTGCCAGCAGTTCTTCACTAGCGGGATTATATGAGCAGTTCTTC

clone size: -
J gene: TRBJ2-7
V gene: TRBV9
D gene: -
CDR3 protein: CASSPLGGYEQYF
CDR3 DNA: TGTGCCAGCAGCCCCCTGGGGGGTTACGAGCAGTACTTC

clone size: -
J gene: TRBJ1-1
V gene: TRBV28
D gene: -
CDR3 protein: CASRTTGSHDEAFF
CDR3 DNA: TGTGCCAGCAGGACGACAGGTAGTCATGATGAAGCTTTCTTT

clone size: -
J gene: TRBJ1-3
V gene: TRBV7-2
D gene: -
CDR3 protein: CASSHVNSGDTIYF
CDR3 DNA: TGTGCCAGCAGCCACGTAAACTCTGGAGACACCATATATTTT

clone size: -
J gene: TRBJ1-4
V gene: TRBV4-3
D gene: -
CDR3 protein: CASSQARGGNEKLFF
CDR3 DNA: TGCGCCAGCAGCCAAGCTAGGGGAGGTAATGAAAAACTGTTTTTT

clone size: -
J gene: TRBJ2-1
V gene: TRBV5-4
D gene: TRBD2
CDR3 protein: CASSRGLAGAYNEQFF
CDR3 DNA: TGTGCCAGCAGCAGGGGACTAGCGGGAGCCTACAATGAGCAGTTCTTC

clone size: -
J gene: TRBJ1-6
V gene: TRBV7-2
D gene: TRBD1
CDR3 protein: CASSPTGGENGLPLHF
CDR3 DNA: TGTGCCAGCAGCCCTACAGGGGGCGAAAACGGATTACCCCTCCACTTT

clone size: once
J gene: TRBJ1-6
V gene: TRBV5-1
D gene: -
CDR3 protein: CASSLGARRNSPLHF
CDR3 DNA: TGCGCCAGCAGCTTGGGGGCTCGTCGCAATTCACCCCTCCACTTT

clone size: -
J gene: TRBJ2-7
V gene: TRBV27
D gene: -
CDR3 protein: CASSFRGEVYEQYF
CDR3 DNA: TGTGCCAGCAGTTTCAGGGGAGAAGTCTACGAGCAGTACTTC

clone size: -
J gene: TRBJ2-6
V gene: TRBV15
D gene: -
CDR3 protein: CATSRPTAGANVLTF
CDR3 DNA: TGTGCCACCAGCAGACCGACAGCTGGGGCCAACGTCCTGACTTTC

clone size: -
J gene: TRBJ1-2
V gene: TRBV27
D gene: -
CDR3 protein: CASSSAGNYGYTF
CDR3 DNA: TGTGCCAGCAGTAGCGCAGGGAATTATGGCTACACCTTC

clone size: -
J gene: TRBJ2-1
V gene: TRBV4-1
D gene: TRBD2
CDR3 protein: CASSPSGSNEQFF
CDR3 DNA: TGCGCCAGCAGTCCTAGCGGGAGCAATGAGCAGTTCTTC

clone size: few
J gene: TRBJ1-3
V gene: TRBV5-4
D gene: TRBD1
CDR3 protein: CASSQGQGSWGNTIYF
CDR3 DNA: TGTGCCAGCAGCCAGGGACAGGGTTCGTGGGGAAACACCATATATTTT

clone size: -
J gene: TRBJ2-3
V gene: TRBV4-2
D gene: TRBD2
CDR3 protein: CASSQEFSVAGGPDTQYF
CDR3 DNA: TGTGCCAGCAGCCAAGAGTTTTCGGTAGCGGGGGGGCCAGATACGCAGTATTTT

clone size: -
J gene: TRBJ1-2
V gene: TRBV5-1
D gene: -
CDR3 protein: CASSPGESYGYTF
CDR3 DNA: TGCGCCAGCAGCCCCGGGGAGAGCTATGGCTACACCTTC

clone size: -
J gene: TRBJ1-4
V gene: TRBV12-5
D gene: -
CDR3 protein: CASGLMHGEKLFF
CDR3 DNA: TGTGCTAGTGGTTTGATGCACGGTGAAAAACTGTTTTTT

clone size: -
J gene: TRBJ2-7
V gene: TRBV6-1
D gene: TRBD2
CDR3 protein: CASSEARGYEQYF
CDR3 DNA: TGTGCCAGCAGTGAAGCGCGGGGGTACGAGCAGTACTTC

clone size: -
J gene: TRBJ2-7
V gene: TRBV6-1
D gene: -
CDR3 protein: CASSEFNQLDLSGDEQYF
CDR3 DNA: TGTGCCAGCAGTGAATTCAATCAGTTGGACCTGTCGGGAGACGAGCAGTACTTC

clone size: -
J gene: TRBJ1-1
V gene: TRBV4-2
D gene: -
CDR3 protein: CASSQVGKGSVTEAFF
CDR3 DNA: TGTGCCAGCAGCCAAGTCGGAAAAGGGAGCGTCACTGAAGCTTTCTTT

clone size: -
J gene: TRBJ2-7
V gene: TRBV28
D gene: -
CDR3 protein: CASSVNYEQYF
CDR3 DNA: TGTGCCAGCAGTGTCAACTACGAGCAGTACTTC

clone size: -
J gene: TRBJ2-2
V gene: TRBV4-2
D gene: -
CDR3 protein: CASSQDLGDGELFF
CDR3 DNA: TGTGCCAGCAGCCAAGATTTAGGAGACGGGGAGCTGTTTTTT

clone size: -
J gene: TRBJ2-3
V gene: TRBV6-5
D gene: TRBD1
CDR3 protein: CASSYDGTGVTDTQYF
CDR3 DNA: TGTGCCAGCAGTTACGACGGGACAGGGGTCACAGATACGCAGTATTTT

clone size: -
J gene: TRBJ2-2
V gene: TRBV5-4
D gene: TRBD2
CDR3 protein: CASSLSSGDHTGELFF
CDR3 DNA: TGTGCCAGCAGCTTGTCAAGCGGGGACCACACCGGGGAGCTGTTTTTT

clone size: -
J gene: TRBJ2-1
V gene: TRBV19
D gene: -
CDR3 protein: CASSIGQGSSYNEQFF
CDR3 DNA: TGTGCCAGTAGTATAGGGCAGGGGAGCTCCTACAATGAGCAGTTCTTC

clone size: few
J gene: TRBJ2-1
V gene: TRBV9
D gene: TRBD2
CDR3 protein: CASSVGGTSGSGFAYNEQFF
CDR3 DNA: TGTGCCAGCAGCGTAGGAGGGACTAGCGGGAGTGGATTCGCCTACAATGAGCAGTTCTTC

clone size: -
J gene: TRBJ1-3
V gene: TRBV7-9
D gene: -
CDR3 protein: CASSLNPHSPINSGNTIYF
CDR3 DNA: TGTGCCAGCAGCTTAAACCCCCATAGCCCGATAAACTCTGGAAACACCATATATTTT

clone size: -
J gene: TRBJ2-2
V gene: TRBV7-9
D gene: TRBD2
CDR3 protein: CASSPASGTYTGELFF
CDR3 DNA: TGTGCCAGCAGTCCCGCTAGCGGTACTTACACCGGGGAGCTGTTTTTT

clone size: once
J gene: TRBJ1-1
V gene: TRBV10-1
D gene: TRBD1
CDR3 protein: CASSEGTGNTEAFF
CDR3 DNA: TGCGCCAGCAGTGAGGGGACAGGGAACACTGAAGCTTTCTTT